One and the same sample provided the 6 T cell receptor beta chains below, sequenced in a study of blood T cell repertoires in COVID-19. The assay was immunoSEQ multiplex PCR, and TCRdb's table has in-frame clones only and misses some. The sample has around 150,000 clones, about 80% seen once. Source material: peripheral blood. These receptors all stem from an elderly woman with acute or convalescent COVID-19.

The V call is TRBV2, the J call TRBJ2-4; 10 bases are shared with TRBD2. Germline V gene data show CDR1 as SNHLY and CDR2 as FYNNEI. The CDR3 spans 14 residues. Trimming removed 3 bases from V and 7 bases from J; junction bases left unmatched: 3. The CDR3 sequence is CASSEASGSNIQYF. For the CDR3, the DNA is TGTGCCAGCAGTGAGGCTAGCGGGAGCAACATTCAGTACTTC.

The J gene is TRBJ2-7, the V gene TRBV5-3, with D uncertain. TRBV5-3 is an open reading frame, and its role is uncertain. V lost 5 bases and J lost 0, with 6 bases in between. The CDR3 has 12 residues. CDR3 in DNA: TGTGCCAGAAGTCTAAGCTCCTACGAGCAGTACTTC. This sequence encodes CARSLSSYEQYF.

V and J are TRBV5-6 and TRBJ2-2; D perhaps matches TRBD2 (6 bases). This CDR3 is 15 amino acids long. Germline loops: CDR1 SGHDT, CDR2 YYEEEE. The V and J ends lost 0 bases and 5 bases respectively, with 11 bases between them. CDR3 sequence: CASSLGLGGTGELFF. The CDR3 DNA reads TGTGCCAGCAGCTTGGGGCTGGGAGGTACCGGGGAGCTGTTTTTT.

CDR3 bases: TGCGCCAGCAGCCGGGACACTGAAGCTTTCTTT. Amino acids: CASSRDTEAFF. The chain couples TRBV5-1 to TRBJ1-1; no clear D. V lost 4 bases, J lost 3 bases, and 4 bases lay in between. The CDR3 contains 11 residues. From germline, CDR1 is SGHRS and CDR2 YFSETQ. Combining the CDR3 with reference TRBV5-1 and TRBJ1-1 gives the whole variable domain KAGVTQTPRYLIKTRGQQVTLSCSPISGHRSVSWYQQTPGQGLQFLFEYFSETQRNKGNFPGRFSGRQFSNSRSEMNVSTLELGDSALYLCASSRDTEAFFGQGTRLTVV.

This chain joins TRBV7-2 and TRBJ2-7, with D tentatively TRBD1 (6 bases). The germline CDR1 and CDR2 sequences are SGHTA and FQGNSA. The CDR3 extends over 15 amino acids. The V end lost 2 bases, the J end lost 2 bases, and 13 bases lay between the germline ends. The CDR3 protein is CASSLSGGLPYEQYF. The CDR3 DNA is TGTGCCAGCAGCTTATCTGGGGGCCTCCCCTACGAGCAGTACTTC.

The J gene is TRBJ2-5, the V gene TRBV6-5, with TRBD1 matching over 10 bases. Germline V gene lookup returns CDR1 MNHEY and CDR2 SVGAGI. The CDR3 is 15 amino acids. J was trimmed by 5 bases and V by 1 base; bases with no gene match: 4. CDR3 coding DNA: TGTGCCAGCAGTTACTGGGGACAGGGGAGGGAGACCCAGTACTTC. Protein: CASSYWGQGRETQYF.